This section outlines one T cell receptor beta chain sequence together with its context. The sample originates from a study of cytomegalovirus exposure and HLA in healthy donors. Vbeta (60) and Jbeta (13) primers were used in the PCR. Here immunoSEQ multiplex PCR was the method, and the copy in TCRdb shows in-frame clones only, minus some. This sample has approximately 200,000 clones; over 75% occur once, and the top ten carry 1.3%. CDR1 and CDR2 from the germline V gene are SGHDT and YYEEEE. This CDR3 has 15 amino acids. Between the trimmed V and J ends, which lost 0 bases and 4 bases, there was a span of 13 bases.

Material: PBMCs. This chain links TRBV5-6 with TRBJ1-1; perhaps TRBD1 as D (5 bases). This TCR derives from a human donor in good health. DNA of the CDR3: TGTGCCAGCAGCTTGGTGGCAGGGATGAGCACTGAAGCTTTCTTT. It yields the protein CASSLVAGMSTEAFF.